This is a list of T cell receptor beta chains from one sample in a study of blood T cell repertoires in COVID-19. Here immunoSEQ multiplex PCR was the method, and the copy in TCRdb shows in-frame clones only, minus some. The data hold roughly 97,000 clones, with 70% to 85% observed a single time. What was sequenced was peripheral blood. All receptors derive from a man in his sixties or seventies with acute or convalescent COVID-19. Both conserved end residues are part of each CDR3. A D gene is named only where the DNA matches it firmly. The listing skips clone size in some rows; elsewhere it reads once, few, many or a size class.

D gene,V gene,clone size,J gene,CDR3 DNA,CDR3 protein
TRBD1,TRBV7-6,.,TRBJ1-6,TGTGCCAGCAGCTTAGAGGACAGGATTAATTCACCCCTCCACTTT,CASSLEDRINSPLHF
.,TRBV21-1,.,TRBJ1-6,TGTGCCAGACTTATCGTACAGGGGGCGAAATTCCCCCTCCACTTT,CARLIVQGAKFPLHF
TRBD1,TRBV11-2,.,TRBJ2-1,TGTGCCAGCAGCCCACACAGGGGGAGTCGCAATGAGCAGTTCTTC,CASSPHRGSRNEQFF
TRBD1,TRBV7-9,.,TRBJ1-3,TGTGCCAGCAGCTTAGGGACAGGGATGGGAAACACCATATATTTT,CASSLGTGMGNTIYF
.,TRBV6-5,.,TRBJ2-2,TGTGCCAGCAGTCTCGCCGGGTCCGTCTACGGGGAGCTGTTTTTT,CASSLAGSVYGELFF
TRBD1,TRBV5-1,.,TRBJ1-2,TGCGCCAGCAGGACAGGGGGCGACGGCTACACCTTC,CASRTGGDGYTF
.,TRBV30,.,TRBJ2-3,TGTGCCTGGAGTGCCAGTTCTAGCACAGATACGCAGTATTTT,CAWSASSSTDTQYF
TRBD1,TRBV23-1,few,TRBJ1-5,TGCGCCAGCAGTCAATCTTGCAGGGACAGGCAATATCAGCCCCAGCATTTT,CASSQSCRDRQYQPQHF
TRBD1,TRBV7-2,.,TRBJ1-6,TGTGCCAGCAGCCAAACCACAGGGGATTCACCCCTCCACTTT,CASSQTTGDSPLHF
.,TRBV25-1,.,TRBJ1-2,TGTGCCAGCACCGGAGGGACGGAATATGGCTACACCTTC,CASTGGTEYGYTF
TRBD1,TRBV7-2,.,TRBJ2-5,TGTGCCAGCAGCTTAGGACAGGGAGTGGCAGAGACCCAGTACTTC,CASSLGQGVAETQYF
TRBD1,TRBV9,.,TRBJ2-5,TGTGCCAGCAGCGCGACAGGGGAGCAAGAGACCCAGTACTTC,CASSATGEQETQYF
.,TRBV24-1,few,TRBJ1-5,TGTGCCACCAGTCCCGGGGGGGCTGTTGATCAGCCCCAGCATTTT,CATSPGGAVDQPQHF
.,TRBV6-5,.,TRBJ1-1,TGTGCCAGCAGTTACACGGGATCGGACACTGAAGCTTTCTTT,CASSYTGSDTEAFF
TRBD1,TRBV24-1,once,TRBJ2-5,TGTGCCACCAGTCCAGACAGGGGAGAGACCCAGTACTTC,CATSPDRGETQYF
TRBD1,TRBV5-4,many,TRBJ2-1,TGTGCCAGCAGCCCCCCGGACAGGCTCAATGAGCAGTTCTTC,CASSPPDRLNEQFF
.,TRBV5-1,.,TRBJ2-7,TGCGCCAGCAGCTTGGAATTGGCAGGGGAGTACGAGCAGTACTTC,CASSLELAGEYEQYF
TRBD1,TRBV11-2,.,TRBJ1-2,TGTGCCAGCAGCTTAATGGGACAGGGGAGGAGCGGCTACACCTTC,CASSLMGQGRSGYTF
TRBD1,TRBV27,once,TRBJ2-7,TGTGCCAGCAGTGGGACAGGTGGCGAGCAGTACTTC,CASSGTGGEQYF
TRBD2,TRBV12-3/TRBV12-4,.,TRBJ2-5,TGTGCCAGCAGTTTAGTCGGGGGGGGGCAGTACTTC,CASSLVGGGQYF
TRBD1,TRBV18,.,TRBJ1-2,TGTGCCAGCTCACCAAACTATGGGACAGGACGTAACTATGGCTACACCTTC,CASSPNYGTGRNYGYTF
.,TRBV2,.,TRBJ1-2,TGTGCCAGCAGGTCGAACGGCTATGGCTACACCTTC,CASRSNGYGYTF
.,TRBV7-8,once,TRBJ1-5,TGTGCCAGCAGCTTATCAGGATGGGGCAATCAGCCCCAGCATTTT,CASSLSGWGNQPQHF
.,TRBV2,once,TRBJ2-3,TGTGCCAGCAGGGACGGAGTAGCGACAGATACGCAGTATTTT,CASRDGVATDTQYF
.,TRBV10-1,.,TRBJ2-2,TGCGCCAGCAGTGAGTCGATTGTTGGAGGGCGTGACACCGGGGAGCTGTTTTTT,CASSESIVGGRDTGELFF
TRBD2,TRBV24-1,.,TRBJ2-1,TGTGCCACCAGTGACATGACTAGCGGGAGAATGAATGAGCAGTTCTTC,CATSDMTSGRMNEQFF
TRBD1,TRBV5-1,once,TRBJ1-2,TGCGCCAGCAGCTTGGGGAACGAGGACAGGCCCGTTGGCTACACCTTC,CASSLGNEDRPVGYTF
.,TRBV5-1,.,TRBJ1-2,TGCGCCAGCAGCTTGGAATCAGGGGTGAATGGCTACACCTTC,CASSLESGVNGYTF
TRBD1,TRBV28,once,TRBJ1-5,TGTGCCAGCAGCCTAACAGGGGACAGGCAGCCCCAGCATTTT,CASSLTGDRQPQHF
.,TRBV21-1,few,TRBJ1-5,TGTGCCAGCACCAACCGGGGAGGGGTCCTCAATCAGCCCCAGCATTTT,CASTNRGGVLNQPQHF
.,TRBV3-1/TRBV3-2,.,TRBJ2-1,TGTGCCAGCAGCCAAGTCGATAGCACAGGTTTCCATGAGCAGTTCTTC,CASSQVDSTGFHEQFF
.,TRBV13,.,TRBJ1-2,TGTGCCAGCAGCCCCCGGGGGGATGGCTACACCTTC,CASSPRGDGYTF
TRBD1,TRBV7-9,.,TRBJ2-3,TGTGCCAGCAGCTTAGCACCCGGACAGGGCCTCATGTATACGCAGTATTTT,CASSLAPGQGLMYTQYF
.,TRBV5-5,.,TRBJ1-1,TGTGCCAGCAGCGCATACGGGCAGGGGACTGAAGCTTTCTTT,CASSAYGQGTEAFF
.,TRBV7-2,.,TRBJ1-6,TGTGCCAGCAGCTTAGCCGCAGGCCTCAATTCACCCCTCCACTTT,CASSLAAGLNSPLHF
.,TRBV4-1,few,TRBJ1-1,TGCGCCAGCAGCCGAATACAGGGATCAAACACTGAAGCTTTCTTT,CASSRIQGSNTEAFF
TRBD2,TRBV3-1/TRBV3-2,.,TRBJ2-1,TGTGCCAGCAGCCCACGACCTAGCGGGGAGCAGTTCTTC,CASSPRPSGEQFF
.,TRBV19,.,TRBJ1-1,TGTGCCAGTAGCGACGAAAGGGGCGGGAACACTGAAGCTTTCTTT,CASSDERGGNTEAFF
.,TRBV7-8,.,TRBJ2-5,TGTGCCAGCAGCTTAGTTCGGAGGGGAGGAGAGACCCAGTACTTC,CASSLVRRGGETQYF
.,TRBV18,once,TRBJ1-1,TGTGCCAGCTCACCTATGACAGGCGGTATTGCTGAAGCTTTCTTT,CASSPMTGGIAEAFF
TRBD1,TRBV5-4,.,TRBJ1-4,TGTGCCAGCAGCTCAGACAGGGAGACTAATGAAAAACTGTTTTTT,CASSSDRETNEKLFF
.,TRBV3-1/TRBV3-2,.,TRBJ1-5,TGTGCCAGCAGCCAAAATATAGATCAGCCCCAGCATTTT,CASSQNIDQPQHF
.,TRBV27,.,TRBJ2-7,TGTGCCAGCAGTTTATTTGGGGTGTCCTCGGGGGAGCAGTACTTC,CASSLFGVSSGEQYF
.,TRBV3-1/TRBV3-2,.,TRBJ1-2,TGTGCCAGCAGCCAAGAAATGGCAAAAGGCTACACCTTC,CASSQEMAKGYTF
.,TRBV24-1,.,TRBJ1-1,TGTGCCGCGCGAAACAGGGTGATGAACACTGAAGCTTTCTTT,CAARNRVMNTEAFF
.,TRBV12-5,.,TRBJ1-2,TGTGCTAGTGGTTTAGAATCAGCTAACTATGGCTACACCTTC,CASGLESANYGYTF
TRBD1,TRBV2,.,TRBJ2-1,TGTGCCAGCAGGGACAGGGGAGACAATGAGCAGTTCTTC,CASRDRGDNEQFF
TRBD1,TRBV19,.,TRBJ1-5,TGTGCCAGTAGCCCAAACGTGGGACAGGGCGTTCAGCCCCAGCATTTT,CASSPNVGQGVQPQHF
.,TRBV5-4,.,TRBJ2-3,TGTGCCAGCAGCTTAGGCAGGGGAGTAACAGATACGCAGTATTTT,CASSLGRGVTDTQYF
TRBD1,TRBV6-5,.,TRBJ1-1,TGTGCCAGCAGTTACTACAGGGGCCGCAACACTGAAGCTTTCTTT,CASSYYRGRNTEAFF
.,TRBV28,few,TRBJ1-4,TGTGTTACAGAGGGAACTAATGAAAAACTGTTTTTT,CVTEGTNEKLFF
TRBD2,TRBV5-4,.,TRBJ2-1,TGTGCCAGCAGCTCGGGACTAGCGGGATTTAATGAGCAGTTCTTC,CASSSGLAGFNEQFF
TRBD1,TRBV4-1,.,TRBJ1-1,TGCGCCAGCAGCCGTCCCGAGGACAGGGTAAACACTGAAGCTTTCTTT,CASSRPEDRVNTEAFF
TRBD2,TRBV20-1,.,TRBJ2-5,TGCAGTGCTAGTGGGGACGACTATGGGGTACTAGCGCGGAGGTCCCAGTACTTC,CSASGDDYGVLARRSQYF